The T cell receptor beta chain described here comes from a study of T cell repertoires in cytomegalovirus infection. With 3 bases clipped from V and 3 bases from J, the junction kept 10 bases outside the gene matches. Germline V CDR1 and CDR2: SGHAT, FQNNGV. CDR3 length: 17 residues. Using its own MiXCR run on the reads, TCRdb lists one record per CDR3 protein. Of 200,000 to 300,000 distinct CDR3 sequences listed, around 12% were seen once; the top ten hold 1.5% to 2%. Sample: PBMCs. V gene TRBV11-2 combines with J gene TRBJ2-7; TRBD2 aligns across 11 bases. The clonotype was recovered from a human donor in good health (CMV status not recorded). Some clones in this sample may be carry-over from other donors' samples. CDR3 coding DNA: TGTGCCAGCAGCTTTTTAGGCGGGACTAGCGGTGTCTACGAGCAGTACTTC. It encodes CASSFLGGTSGVYEQYF.